Below, one T cell receptor beta chain is given with its context. The V and J ends lost 4 bases and 1 base, in that order; junction bases with no gene match: 4. The CDR3 sequence is 16 residues long. Germline CDR1 reads SGHRS; CDR2 reads YFSETQ. The data are from a study of blood T cell repertoires in COVID-19. Study context: Both acute and convalescent COVID-19 samples were obtained from the United States, Italy and Spain. PBMCs, B-cell-depleted T cells, or T cells provided the cDNA or gDNA that made up the material.

In the original processing: The authors estimated nucleated cell counts from reference gene primer amplification. Clones were sequenced by immunoSEQ multiplex PCR, and TCRdb holds only the in-frame ones, with some missing. V, J and clone size reflect that table, while D and trimming were determined from the DNA. The sample has about 190,000 clones; around 86% are singletons. This receptor was obtained from a middle-aged man with acute or convalescent COVID-19. Sample: peripheral blood. This chain links TRBV5-1 with TRBJ2-3; 12 nucleotides line up with TRBD2. Written as DNA, the CDR3 is TGCGCCAGCAGCGTACTAGCGGGGGGACGCACAGATACGCAGTATTTT. It is translated as CASSVLAGGRTDTQYF.